What follows describes a single T cell receptor beta chain. The target antigen is unknown. The sample originates from a study of regulatory T cells in long-lasting Graves disease. Broader study findings: Those with persistent disease had in common more public clonotypes (around 2,500) than new patients (about 970).

With iRepertoire HTBI primers and Arm-PCR of CDR3 regions, TCR beta libraries were built. TCRdb reanalysed the multiplex PCR reads using MiXCR and keeps one entry per CDR3 protein. The profile shows under 500,000 distinct CDR3 sequences, around 21% of them singletons. Noted time point: persistent/refractory GD, antithyroid drugs over 5 years with positive TRAb. RNA extracted from PBMCs served as the sequencing template. Material: peripheral blood mononuclear cells (PBMCs), obtained when the disease was refractory, from a patient treated with antithyroid drugs. This receptor was identified in a female donor with Graves disease.

In nucleotides, the CDR3 is TGTGCCAGCAGCCTGTATCCTCGGACAGGGGGAGAGTACGAGCAGTACTTC. Residues: CASSLYPRTGGEYEQYF. This chain links TRBV5-8 with TRBJ2-7; 10 nucleotides line up with TRBD1. CDR1 and CDR2 (germline): SGHTS, YDEGEE. The CDR3 is made up of 17 amino acids. V lost 4 bases and J lost 4; bases outside the gene matches: 14.